The 14 T cell receptor beta chains below were found in one sample sequenced in a study of breast tumors, draining lymph nodes, adjacent tissues. TCRdb ran MiXCR on the multiplex PCR reads and lists one entry per CDR3 protein. This table holds 150,000 to 200,000 distinct CDR3 sequences, roughly 30% found once. Samples came from axillary lymph nodes draining the breast cancer. Sequenced sample: axillary lymph node tissue. Every receptor here comes from a female donor with breast cancer. Some clones in this sample may be carry-over from other donors' samples.

This clonotype was seen at least ten times. This rearrangement joins TRBV7-2 to TRBJ1-2; D might be TRBD1 (6 bases). The V end was cut by 6 bases, the J end by 4 bases, with 12 bases between. Germline V CDR1 and CDR2: SGHTA, FQGNSA. The CDR3 contains 13 residues. CDR3 coding DNA: TGTGCCAGCAGATATACAGGGTCCTATGGCTACACCTTC. Protein product: CASRYTGSYGYTF.

The sample holds many counts of this clonotype. V gene TRBV20-1 combines with J gene TRBJ1-2; 10 nucleotides align to TRBD1. The CDR3 consists of 13 residues. Germline-derived CDR1 and CDR2 are DFQATT and SNEGSKA (reference sequence). Trimming cost V 5 bases and J 5 bases; bases outside gene matches: 5. The CDR3 sequence is CSADRGRRYGYTF. CDR3 nucleotide sequence: TGCAGTGCTGACAGGGGGCGCAGATATGGCTACACCTTC.

This clonotype was found a few times. The V call is TRBV27, the J call TRBJ2-7; 9 nucleotides line up with TRBD1. V lost 5 bases, J lost 6 bases, and 8 bases stayed unmatched. CDR1 MNHEY and CDR2 SMNVEV come from the germline V gene (reference sequence). The CDR3 runs 14 residues. CDR3 residues: CASSDLETGGEQYF. In DNA, the CDR3 is TGTGCCAGCAGTGACCTAGAGACAGGGGGCGAGCAGTACTTC.

On this clonotype itself: With a much larger clone just one base away, this may be a read error. This chain connects TRBV10-3 to TRBJ2-1; D may match TRBD1 or TRBD2 (5 bases each). There are 15 residues in the CDR3. V dropped 6 bases and J dropped 1 base, with 13 bases sitting between them. Per the germline V gene, CDR1 is ENHRY and CDR2 is SYGVKD. The CDR3 loop is CAISQGESSYNEQFF. For the CDR3, the DNA is TGTGCCATCAGCCAAGGGGAGTCATCCTACAATGAGCAGTTCTTC.

This clonotype was detected many times. The chain has TRBV5-1 and TRBJ2-1, with a weak D call TRBD1 (6 bases). CDR1 is SGHRS and CDR2 is YFSETQ in the germline V gene. The germline V and J ends were trimmed by 2 bases and 2 bases, with 8 bases remaining between them. The CDR3 covers 14 residues. CDR3 in amino acids: CASSFQGPYNEQFF. In DNA form, the CDR3 reads TGCGCCAGCAGCTTCCAGGGGCCCTACAATGAGCAGTTCTTC.

There are a few counts of this clonotype. This may be a read error, as it is one base from a much larger clone. The conserved phenylalanine or tryptophan is not found at the CDR3 terminus, so this likely reflects a read error. The rearrangement joins TRBV7-2 to TRBJ2-5; D is uncertain. Germline values: CDR1 SGHTA, CDR2 FQGNSA. The CDR3 has 14 amino acids. Deletions cut 3 bases from V and 2 bases from J, with 10 bases between. DNA for the CDR3: TGTGCCAGCAGCTTTACAGCTTTTCAAGAGACCCAGTACCTC. Its protein product is CASSFTAFQETQYL.

This clonotype was detected ten times or more. V usage is TRBV29-1 and J usage is TRBJ1-3; D remains ambiguous. V lost 4 bases, J lost 0 bases, and 13 bases lay in between. Germline loops: CDR1 SQVTM, CDR2 ANQGSEA. The CDR3 extends over 15 amino acids. The DNA for the CDR3 is TGCAGCGTTGTACCTCGGCAAGGCTCTGGAAACACCATATATTTT. Amino acid sequence: CSVVPRQGSGNTIYF.

The gene calls are TRBV5-1 and TRBJ1-6; D ambiguous. Trimming cost V 0 bases and J 10 bases, with 14 bases left between them. The germline gives CDR1 SGHRS, CDR2 YFSETQ. The CDR3 is 15 residues long. The CDR3 sequence is CASSLEVAGRSPLHF. In DNA, the CDR3 is TGCGCCAGCAGCTTGGAGGTAGCGGGCCGATCACCCCTCCACTTT. The full variable domain, in which reference TRBV5-1 and TRBJ1-6 provide the parts outside the CDR3, is KAGVTQTPRYLIKTRGQQVTLSCSPISGHRSVSWYQQTPGQGLQFLFEYFSETQRNKGNFPGRFSGRQFSNSRSEMNVSTLELGDSALYLCASSLEVAGRSPLHFGNGTRLTVT.

The chain is built from TRBV29-1 and TRBJ2-7; 9 bases align to TRBD1. Germline CDR1 SQVTM, CDR2 ANQGSEA. The V and J ends lost 7 bases and 3 bases, in that order; junction bases with no gene match: 4. The length of the CDR3 is 12 residues. The DNA of the CDR3 is TGCAGCGGTGGGACAGGGAACTACGAGCAGTACTTC. This translates into CSGGTGNYEQYF.

In its sample, this clonotype was seen many times. This chain links TRBV28 with TRBJ2-7, with a possible D match to TRBD1 (5 bases). The CDR3 consists of 12 residues. The V end lost 5 bases, the J end lost 3 bases, and 8 bases lay between the germline ends. Germline lookup yields CDR1 MDHEN and CDR2 SYDVKM. The CDR3 spells CASSPGHYEQYF. In nucleotides, the CDR3 is TGTGCCAGCAGTCCCGGACACTACGAGCAGTACTTC.

V usage is TRBV12-3 or TRBV12-4 and J usage is TRBJ1-1, with D possibly matching TRBD1 (5 bases). The CDR3 sequence is 16 residues long. V shed 4 bases and J shed 3 bases, with 18 bases lying between them. The CDR3 spells CASSYDPPGGYTEAFF. The CDR3 coding sequence is TGTGCCAGCAGTTACGATCCTCCCGGGGGATACACTGAAGCTTTCTTT.

This clonotype was found a few times. This sequence may be a read error, since a much larger clone differs from it by one base. The gene calls are TRBV20-1 and TRBJ2-1; tentative D call: TRBD2 (5 bases). This CDR3 has 14 amino acids. Germline V CDR1 and CDR2: DFQATT, SNEGSKA (reference sequence). The CDR3, as DNA: TGCAGTGCTAGAGATCTGTCGGGGTACACTGAGCAGTTCTTC. It translates to CSARDLSGYTEQFF.

This clonotype was seen many times. The chain carries TRBV4-2 and TRBJ1-2; possibly TRBD1 for D (5 bases). This CDR3 contains 16 residues. The germline V gene encodes CDR1 LGHNA and CDR2 YNFKEQ. V lost 2 bases and J 5 bases, leaving 18 bases between the germline ends. For the CDR3, the DNA is TGTGCCAGCAGCCAAACCGAGACAGACCTGGGGTATGGCTACACCTTC. Translating it yields CASSQTETDLGYGYTF.

This clonotype was counted many times. This chain uses TRBV29-1 with TRBJ2-1, with D perhaps matching TRBD2 (6 bases). With 4 bases removed from V and 1 base from J, the gap between germline ends came to 11 bases. The CDR3 is 14 amino acids. Germline CDR1 and CDR2: SQVTM and ANQGSEA. CDR3 coding DNA: TGCAGCGTTGTAACGGGAGAATCCTACAATGAGCAGTTCTTC. This gives the protein CSVVTGESYNEQFF.